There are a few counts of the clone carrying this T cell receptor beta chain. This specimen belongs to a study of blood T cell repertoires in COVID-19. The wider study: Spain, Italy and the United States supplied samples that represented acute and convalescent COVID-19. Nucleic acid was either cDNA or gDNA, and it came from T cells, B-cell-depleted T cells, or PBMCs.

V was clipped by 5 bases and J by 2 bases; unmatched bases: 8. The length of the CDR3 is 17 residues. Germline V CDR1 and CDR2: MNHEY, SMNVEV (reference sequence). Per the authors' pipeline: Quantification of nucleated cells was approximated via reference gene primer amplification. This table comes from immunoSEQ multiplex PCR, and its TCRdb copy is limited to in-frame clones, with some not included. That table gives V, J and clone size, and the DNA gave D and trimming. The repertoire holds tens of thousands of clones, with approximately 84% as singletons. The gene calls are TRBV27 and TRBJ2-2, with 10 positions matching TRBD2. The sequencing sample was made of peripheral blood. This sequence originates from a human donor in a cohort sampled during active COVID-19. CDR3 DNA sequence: TGTGCCAGCAGTCTCGGACTAGCGGTCGGTAACACCGGGGAGCTGTTTTTT. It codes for CASSLGLAVGNTGELFF.